The T cell receptor beta chain under discussion was sequenced for a study of blood T cell repertoires in COVID-19. Trimming removed 0 bases from V and 2 bases from J; junction bases left unmatched: 8. CDR1 SGHAT and CDR2 FQNNGV come from the germline V gene. The CDR3 runs 17 residues. The repertoire was sequenced with immunoSEQ multiplex PCR; TCRdb's copy has only in-frame clones and lacks some. The profile shows about 38,000 clones, 85% of them singletons. The chain links TRBV11-2 to TRBJ2-5; 8 positions agree with TRBD1. The sequence came from a man in his fifties or sixties with active COVID-19. Sequencing was carried out using peripheral blood. As DNA, the CDR3 is TGTGCCAGCAGCTTAGAGGGAGGACAGGGAATACAAGAGACCCAGTACTTC. Its protein is CASSLEGGQGIQETQYF.